The present entry profiles one T cell receptor beta chain with its context. The antigen remains undetermined. Data came from immunoSEQ multiplex PCR; TCRdb stores just in-frame clones and leaves some out. The table includes about 40,000 clones, 65% to 70% detected once. The sample belongs to a study of cytotoxic CD8 clonotypes in ibrutinib-treated CLL. The CDR3 loop spans 14 amino acids. With 3 bases removed from V and 1 base from J, the gap between germline ends came to 6 bases. Germline V gives CDR1 SGHTA, CDR2 FQGTGA. PBMCs were cryopreserved, and roughly 2 micrograms of genomic DNA from them went into TCR beta libraries. The study's findings and limits: Sampling times (in sustained-remission versus progressing patients) were not the same.

The input for sequencing was PBMCs, taken at disease progression, from a patient treated with ibrutinib. The rearrangement joins TRBV7-3 to TRBJ2-2; D is perhaps TRBD1 (6 bases). The receptor was isolated from a human donor with chronic lymphocytic leukemia. The DNA for the CDR3 is TGTGCCAGCAGCTTCAGGGGGAACACCGGGGAGCTGTTTTTT. This sequence encodes CASSFRGNTGELFF.